The clone carrying this T cell receptor beta chain has only one observation. Its antigen is not identified. V shed 5 bases and J shed 7 bases, with 24 bases lying between them. CDR3 length equals 17 residues. Germline V lookup: CDR1 MDHEN, CDR2 SYDVKM. The data are from a study of blood T cells in healthy people across ages. Findings and caveats of the study: Getting older went along with TCR beta diversity per million T cells dropping roughly linearly.

Next came a second PCR, run for about 6 to 11 cycles, which used a sample-barcoded 5' primer along with a J-beta primer mix. TCRdb independently ran MiXCR on the 5' RACE reads; one entry per CDR3 protein. In the table there are 1.5 million to 2 million distinct CDR3 sequences, 49% of which are singletons. The sample taken for sequencing was blood. This chain uses TRBV28 with TRBJ1-5; D remains ambiguous. The receptor comes from a woman in her thirties or forties in good health. The CDR3 coding sequence is TGTGCCAGCAGTCTTGGTACGGTCGCGACGCGAGACCAGCCCCAGCATTTT. Translated, it gives CASSLGTVATRDQPQHF.